A selection of T cell receptor beta chains follows, all from one sample in a study of OX40 agonist ivuxolimab in advanced cancers. TCRdb's copy holds only in-frame clones and misses some; the assay was immunoSEQ multiplex PCR. The sample consists of 13,000 or so clones, 80% of them appearing once. The input for sequencing was CD4+ or CD8+ T cells sorted from blood, taken in a trial of the OX40 agonist ivuxolimab. These receptors originate from an adult with an advanced solid tumor such as melanoma, head and neck, liver or kidney cancer. Both conserved end residues are part of each CDR3. A D gene is named only where the DNA matches it firmly. For some rows the clone size is stated as once, few or many, or as a class when expanded; others skip it.

>TRBV6-5|NA|NA|TRBJ2-7
CASSYSLASEQYF
TGTGCCAGCAGTTACTCGCTGGCCTCCGAGCAGTACTTC
>TRBV11-2|NA|NA|TRBJ1-2
CASSSTVSASPYGYTF
TGTGCCAGCAGCTCGACAGTTTCAGCGAGCCCCTATGGCTACACCTTC
>TRBV7-2|NA|NA|TRBJ2-7
CASSLALVPGPYEQYF
TGTGCCAGCAGCTTAGCGCTCGTTCCGGGGCCCTACGAGCAGTACTTC
>TRBV11-2|once|NA|TRBJ2-7
CASSLVSLEGPYEQYF
TGTGCCAGCAGCTTAGTCTCTCTTGAGGGCCCCTACGAGCAGTACTTC
>TRBV7-9|NA|TRBD1|TRBJ2-5
CASSQKRQGEEETQYF
TGTGCCAGCAGTCAAAAGAGACAGGGAGAAGAAGAGACCCAGTACTTC
>TRBV6-4|NA|NA|TRBJ2-1
CASSEGQGGDEQFF
TGTGCCAGCAGTGAAGGCCAGGGGGGGGATGAGCAGTTCTTC
>TRBV29-1|NA|NA|TRBJ2-7
CSVMTTSYEQYF
TGCAGCGTTATGACAACTTCCTACGAGCAGTACTTC
>TRBV14|NA|NA|TRBJ2-1
CASSQGTGKSSYNEQFF
TGTGCCAGCAGCCAAGGTACGGGTAAAAGCTCCTACAATGAGCAGTTCTTC
>TRBV27|NA|TRBD1|TRBJ1-5
CASSFIGETGGFCNQPQHF
TGTGCCAGCAGTTTTATCGGCGAAACAGGGGGTTTTTGCAATCAGCCCCAGCATTTT
>TRBV12-5|NA|NA|TRBJ2-1
CASGLGGSYNEQFF
TGTGCTAGTGGTTTGGGGGGGTCCTACAATGAGCAGTTCTTC
>TRBV5-4|NA|TRBD2|TRBJ2-1
CASSLGTPGQRGNEQFF
TGTGCCAGCAGCTTGGGGACGCCAGGGCAGCGGGGCAATGAGCAGTTCTTC
>TRBV7-6|NA|NA|TRBJ2-7
CASSLLGGSYEQYF
TGTGCCAGCAGCTTACTAGGGGGATCCTACGAGCAGTACTTC
>TRBV7-9|NA|TRBD1|TRBJ1-2
CASSLGQGAYGYTF
TGTGCCAGCAGCTTAGGACAGGGGGCATATGGCTACACCTTC
>TRBV2|NA|NA|TRBJ2-7
CASSDMGGRAEQYF
TGTGCCAGCAGTGATATGGGGGGTAGGGCTGAGCAGTACTTC
>TRBV7-2|NA|NA|TRBJ2-5
CASSPSAAQETQYF
TGTGCCAGCAGCCCCAGCGCAGCCCAAGAGACCCAGTACTTC
>TRBV5-6|NA|TRBD1|TRBJ1-5
CASSLMTGAQPQHF
TGTGCCAGCAGCTTAATGACAGGGGCCCAACCCCAGCATTTT
>TRBV19|NA|NA|TRBJ1-1
CASSLDTGKAFF
TGTGCCAGTAGTCTCGATACAGGGAAAGCTTTCTTT
>TRBV20-1|NA|NA|TRBJ1-2
CSARPNYGYTF
TGCAGTGCTCGGCCTAACTATGGCTACACCTTC
>TRBV27|NA|NA|TRBJ2-1
CASSLGLSSYNEQFF
TGTGCCAGCAGTTTAGGGCTCAGCTCCTACAATGAGCAGTTCTTC
>TRBV28|NA|NA|TRBJ2-2
CASSFDGEPSSTGELFF
TGTGCCAGCAGTTTTGACGGCGAACCCTCTTCCACCGGGGAGCTGTTTTTT
>TRBV28|NA|NA|TRBJ1-1
CASSLIRGAEMNTEAFF
TGTGCCAGCAGTTTAATTCGAGGGGCGGAGATGAACACTGAAGCTTTCTTT
>TRBV5-1|NA|TRBD2|TRBJ2-1
CASSPSGSSYNEQFF
TGCGCCAGCAGCCCTAGCGGGAGCTCCTACAATGAGCAGTTCTTC
>TRBV28|NA|NA|TRBJ1-4
CASSAMTGANEKLFF
TGTGCCAGCAGTGCGATGACAGGTGCTAATGAAAAACTGTTTTTT
>TRBV6-5|NA|NA|TRBJ1-2
CASSYGLGLYGYTF
TGTGCCAGCAGTTACGGCCTGGGCCTCTATGGCTACACCTTC
>TRBV27|NA|TRBD1|TRBJ2-7
CASSHAGTGTYEQYF
TGTGCCAGCAGTCACGCCGGGACAGGGACCTACGAGCAGTACTTC
>TRBV7-2|once|NA|TRBJ1-1
CASSFGNTEAFF
TGTGCCAGCAGCTTCGGGAACACTGAAGCTTTCTTT
>TRBV28|NA|TRBD1|TRBJ2-7
CASLPRPTRTGPHYEQYF
TGTGCCAGTCTCCCACGGCCCACTAGGACAGGGCCACATTACGAGCAGTACTTC
>TRBV6-5|once|NA|TRBJ1-2
CASSTNGAFYGYTF
TGTGCCAGCAGCACTAACGGAGCGTTCTATGGCTACACCTTC
>TRBV5-1|medium-sized|NA|TRBJ1-5
CAREAGFLNQPQHF
TGCGCCAGAGAGGCAGGGTTCCTCAATCAGCCCCAGCATTTT